Following are 17 T cell receptor beta chains from one sample sequenced in a study of T cells after yellow fever vaccination. One entry per CDR3 protein results from TCRdb running MiXCR on the 5' RACE reads. The data show 300,000 or so distinct CDR3 sequences, with 7% to 10% seen just once and roughly 15% held by the top ten. The specimen was PBMCs, collected roughly 47 days after the first yellow fever vaccination. The receptor set was obtained from a man between 18 and 29 years old who received the YFV17D yellow fever vaccine.

This clonotype was counted a few times. The V gene is TRBV9, the J gene TRBJ1-4; D is ambiguous. The V end lost 0 bases, the J end lost 3 bases, and 6 bases lay between the germline ends. The CDR3 covers 14 residues. Germline V CDR1 and CDR2: SGDLS, YYNGEE. This CDR3 is CASSVGGPNEKLFF. In nucleotides, the CDR3 is TGTGCCAGCAGCGTAGGCGGGCCTAATGAAAAACTGTTTTTT.

The table lists this clonotype with many counts. The DNA for the CDR3 is TGTGCCAGCAGTACCCCGGGACATGGGCAGTACGTC. Translation: CASSTPGHGQYV. V and J are TRBV6-2 or TRBV6-3 and TRBJ2-7; tentative D call: TRBD1 (6 bases). Germline-derived CDR1 and CDR2 are MNHEY and SVGEGT. V lost 5 bases and J lost 9, with 14 bases in between. The CDR3 loop spans 12 amino acids.

This clonotype was counted only a few times. The rearrangement uses TRBV4-3 and TRBJ2-1; no clear D. Trimming cost V 0 bases and J 0 bases, with 0 bases left between them. The CDR3 extends over 13 amino acids. Germline CDR1 reads LGHNA; CDR2 reads YSLEER. Here the CDR3 DNA reads TGCGCCAGCAGCCAAGACTCCTACAATGAGCAGTTCTTC. Its translation: CASSQDSYNEQFF.

There are a few counts of this clonotype. The V and J genes are TRBV7-3 and TRBJ2-3, with D tentatively TRBD1 (8 bases). Germline V gene sequence: CDR1 SGHTA, CDR2 FQGTGA. CDR3 length equals 16 residues. V lost 5 bases to trimming and J lost 1 base, with 16 bases between them. The CDR3 region has the DNA TGTGCCAGCAGCCGTCAGGGGGCGGGGGGCACAGATACGCAGTATTTT. It specifies CASSRQGAGGTDTQYF.

The J gene is TRBJ2-7, the V gene TRBV15, with TRBD1 as a possible D gene (5 bases). Per the germline V gene, CDR1 is LNHNV and CDR2 is YYDKDF (reference sequence). CDR3 length equals 12 residues. V was clipped by 0 bases and J by 5 bases, with 5 bases between them. CDR3 loop: CATSRDRDEQYV. DNA of the CDR3: TGTGCCACCAGCAGAGACAGGGACGAGCAGTACGTC.

This clonotype was counted many times. This sequence joins TRBV11-2 and TRBJ2-5, with D possibly called TRBD1 or TRBD2 (5 bases each). The CDR3 is 11 amino acids. Trimming cost V 8 bases and J 1 base, with 5 bases left between them. The germline V gene has CDR1 SGHAT and CDR2 FQNNGV. CDR3 in amino acids: CASGTQETQYF. CDR3 sequence (DNA): TGTGCCAGCGGGACCCAAGAGACCCAGTACTTC.

This clonotype occurred a few times. The chain recombines TRBV7-2 with TRBJ1-1; D is ambiguous. Trimming took 7 bases from V and 1 from J, leaving 13 bases between them. Germline CDR1 and CDR2: SGHTA and FQGNSA. This CDR3 is built from 14 residues. CDR3 loop: CASNLGPTNTEAFF. The CDR3 DNA reads as TGTGCCAGCAATCTCGGACCGACGAACACTGAAGCTTTCTTT.

Only a few counts were recorded for this clonotype. The V gene is TRBV20-1, the J gene TRBJ1-1; possibly TRBD1 for D (5 bases). The CDR3 is made up of 13 amino acids. CDR1 and CDR2 (germline): DFQATT, SNEGSKA (reference sequence). Trimming shortened V by 5 bases and J by 4 bases, and 14 bases separated the two germline ends. The CDR3 is CSAQEGTSTEAFF. The CDR3 region has the DNA TGCAGTGCTCAAGAAGGGACGTCCACTGAAGCTTTCTTT.

This clonotype appeared many times. The chain is built from TRBV18 and TRBJ2-5; no definite D call. The CDR3 length is 16 residues. V lost 0 bases and J 4 bases, leaving 15 bases between the germline ends. The germline V gene has CDR1 KGHSH and CDR2 LQKENI. CDR3 sequence reads: CASSPPGSPLGETQYF. The CDR3 DNA follows: TGTGCCAGCTCACCACCGGGCAGCCCCCTGGGAGAGACCCAGTACTTC.

The chain is built from TRBV10-2 and TRBJ2-3; D might be TRBD2 (5 bases). This CDR3 region has 13 residues. The V and J ends lost 5 bases and 2 bases respectively, with 8 bases between them. Germline lookup yields CDR1 WSHSY and CDR2 SAAADI. This chain's CDR3 is CASSSGNTDTQYF. The CDR3 DNA sequence: TGCGCCAGCAGTAGCGGTAACACAGATACGCAGTATTTT.

The chain combines TRBV20-1 with TRBJ2-7; D gene uncertain. The CDR3 totals 14 residues. Germline CDR1 and CDR2: DFQATT and SNEGSKA (reference sequence). Trimming removed 8 bases at V and 0 bases at J, with 17 bases between. The CDR3 loop reads CSSTDARSSYEQYF. CDR3 sequence (DNA): TGCAGTTCCACGGACGCGAGGAGCTCCTACGAGCAGTACTTC.

The chain carries TRBV28 and TRBJ2-7; 7 positions agree with TRBD1. J gave up 0 bases and V 4 bases, and 6 bases lay outside the gene matches. The CDR3 covers 15 residues. Germline-derived CDR1 and CDR2 are MDHEN and SYDVKM. CDR3 loop: CASSSQGGSSYEQYV. The DNA of the CDR3 is TGTGCCAGCAGTTCCCAAGGGGGCAGCTCCTACGAGCAGTACGTC.

This clonotype was seen a handful of times. This chain's CDR3 is CASRPSWTPITEAFF. Here the CDR3 DNA reads TGTGCCAGCAGACCTTCTTGGACACCGATCACTGAAGCTTTCTTT. The V gene is TRBV5-6, the J gene TRBJ1-1; perhaps TRBD1 as D (5 bases). V was trimmed by 5 bases and J by 4 bases, leaving 18 bases between them. The CDR3 has 15 amino acids. Germline CDR1 and CDR2: SGHDT and YYEEEE.

V and J are TRBV10-3 and TRBJ2-5, with 8 bases identical to TRBD1. With 8 bases clipped from V and 4 bases from J, the junction kept 12 bases outside the gene matches. The germline gives CDR1 ENHRY, CDR2 SYGVKD. CDR3 size: 15 residues. The CDR3 nucleotides are TGTGCCATCTCAAGATTCGGACAGGGAGGAGAGACCCAGTACTTC. This gives the protein CAISRFGQGGETQYF.

This clonotype counts as medium-sized (0.01 to 0.1%). This chain uses TRBV4-3 with TRBJ2-1; 10 bases are a match to TRBD1. The germline gives CDR1 LGHNA, CDR2 YSLEER. The CDR3 runs 15 residues. J gave up 3 bases and V 1 base, and 0 bases lay outside the gene matches. The CDR3 region is CASSQGTGGYNEQFF. CDR3 sequence (DNA): TGCGCCAGCAGCCAAGGGACAGGGGGCTACAATGAGCAGTTCTTC.

This clonotype was seen more than once but under ten times. The chain employs TRBV12-3 or TRBV12-4 and TRBJ1-3; no clear D. The CDR3 is 18 amino acids. V was trimmed by 3 bases and J by 4 bases, leaving 22 bases between them. DNA for the CDR3: TGTGCCAGCAGTTTCACGGGTTCCCCCTTGGCGGGGGGAAACACCATATATTTT. Encoded protein: CASSFTGSPLAGGNTIYF.

This clonotype was observed many times. This chain connects TRBV4-2 to TRBJ1-2, with no clear D. Germline-derived CDR1 and CDR2 are LGHNA and YNFKEQ. Deletions cut 0 bases from V and 0 bases from J, with 5 bases between. The CDR3 totals 14 residues. CDR3 bases: TGTGCCAGCAGCCAAGAGGGGTCTAACTATGGCTACACCTTC. Encoded protein: CASSQEGSNYGYTF.